This record looks at one T cell receptor beta chain sequence and its context. The antigen remains unidentified. The data were obtained in a study of T cells in localized non-small cell lung cancer. Notes on the study in general: Tumor showed lower T cell clonality than uninvolved adjacent lung, where it was highest. Since sequencing was restricted to only one region of the tumor, intratumor heterogeneity remains a possibility. Turning up in adjacent lung were a median about 56 of the top 100 tumor clones.

Germline-derived CDR1 and CDR2 are MDHEN and SYDVKM. The J segment lost 4 bases and the V segment lost 5 bases, leaving 10 bases of the junction unmatched. CDR3 length: 16 residues. Generated by immunoSEQ multiplex PCR, the TCRdb table keeps only in-frame clones and is missing some. The table has 25,000 to 35,000 clones, roughly 78% seen once. The source was peripheral blood, collected before any cancer treatment. The V gene is TRBV28, the J gene TRBJ1-2, with 10 bases lining up with TRBD1. The receptor was derived from a male donor aged 60 or older with stage III squamous cell lung carcinoma. The CDR3 DNA is TGTGCCAGCAGTCCCTCGGGACAGGGGATTATCTATGGCTACACCTTC. Amino acid sequence: CASSPSGQGIIYGYTF.